This TCR beta chain derives from a study of blood T cell repertoires in COVID-19. In the source study's methods: How many nucleated cells were present was estimated from reference gene primer amplification. Data came from immunoSEQ multiplex PCR; TCRdb stores just in-frame clones and leaves some out. V, J and clone size reflect that table, while D and trimming were determined from the DNA. The sample contains a few hundred thousand clones, nearly 90% of which appear only once. This TCR was recovered from a woman younger than 35 with acute COVID-19. Material: PBMCs or T cells enriched from blood (not recorded which).

In DNA form, the CDR3 reads TGTGCCAGCAGCCCAATACAAGCGGAAGCTTTCTTT. It encodes CASSPIQAEAFF. The rearrangement uses TRBV7-9 and TRBJ1-1; D is undetermined. Per the germline V gene, CDR1 is SEHNR and CDR2 is FQNEAQ (reference sequence). The CDR3 extends over 12 amino acids. The ends were cut back, 5 bases at V and 8 bases at J, with 12 bases in the middle.